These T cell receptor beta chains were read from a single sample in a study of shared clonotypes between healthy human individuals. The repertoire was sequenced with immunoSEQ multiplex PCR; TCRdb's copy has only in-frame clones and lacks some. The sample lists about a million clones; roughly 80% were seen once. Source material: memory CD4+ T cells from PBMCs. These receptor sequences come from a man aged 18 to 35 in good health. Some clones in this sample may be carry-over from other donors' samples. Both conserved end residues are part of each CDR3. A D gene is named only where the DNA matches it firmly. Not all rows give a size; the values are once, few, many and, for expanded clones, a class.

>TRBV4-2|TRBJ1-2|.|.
TGTGCCAGCAGCTTGACCGGGTTTGACTATGGCTACACCTTC
CASSLTGFDYGYTF
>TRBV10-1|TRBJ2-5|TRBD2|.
TGCGCCAGCAGCCCGACTAGCGGCGGAGTAGAGACCCAGTACTTC
CASSPTSGGVETQYF
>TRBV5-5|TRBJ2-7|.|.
TGTGCCAGCACTCCCGGGGGATACGAGCAGTACTTC
CASTPGGYEQYF
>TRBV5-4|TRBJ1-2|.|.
TGTGCCAGCAGCTTGAGACAGAGGGGGAACTATGGCTACACCTTC
CASSLRQRGNYGYTF
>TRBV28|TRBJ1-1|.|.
TGTGCCAGCAGCAGAGTCGGGGCGCAAACTGAAGCTTTCTTT
CASSRVGAQTEAFF
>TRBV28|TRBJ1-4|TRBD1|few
TGTGCCAGCAGTTTAAGAGGGGGCCAGGGGGCGTTTGGAGAAAAACTGTTTTTT
CASSLRGGQGAFGEKLFF
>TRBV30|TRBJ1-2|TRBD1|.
TGTGCCTGGAACCAGGGGGGAGGAGGCTACACCTTC
CAWNQGGGGYTF
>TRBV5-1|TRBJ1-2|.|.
TGCGCCAGCAGCTTGAGTCCGACGGCGGTTCGTGCGCGGTACACCTTC
CASSLSPTAVRARYTF
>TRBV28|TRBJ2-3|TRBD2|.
TGTGCCAGCAGTTCCGGGACTAGCGGGCGGAGCACAGATACGCAGTATTTT
CASSSGTSGRSTDTQYF
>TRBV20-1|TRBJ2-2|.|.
TGCAGTGCTAGAGGCGCCGGGGAGCTGTTTTTT
CSARGAGELFF
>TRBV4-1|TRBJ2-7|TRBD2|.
TGCGCCAGCAGCCGGATGGCTAGCGGGAGCTCCTACGAGCAGTACTTC
CASSRMASGSSYEQYF
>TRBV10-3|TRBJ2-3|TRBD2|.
TGTGCCATCAGTGCCAGCGGGACGGTCGATACGCAGTATTTT
CAISASGTVDTQYF
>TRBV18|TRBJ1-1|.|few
TGTGCCAGCTCACCCGAACTGAACACTGAAGCTTTCTTT
CASSPELNTEAFF
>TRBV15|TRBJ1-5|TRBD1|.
TGTGCCACCAGCAGGGACAGGGGGTCCCAGCATTTT
CATSRDRGSQHF
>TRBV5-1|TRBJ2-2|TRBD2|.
TGCGCCAGCAGCAAAACTCCGGGACTAGCGGGAGCAATCGGGGAGCTGTTTTTT
CASSKTPGLAGAIGELFF
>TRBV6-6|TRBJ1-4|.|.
TGTGCCAGCAGTTACTCGACGGATGAAAAACTGTTTTTT
CASSYSTDEKLFF
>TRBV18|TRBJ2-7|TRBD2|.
TGTGCCAGCTCACCCGACGGGACTAACTACGAGCAGTACTTC
CASSPDGTNYEQYF
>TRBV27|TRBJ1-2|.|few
TGTGCCAGCACCCAAAATGGGGGGGAGACTGGCTACACCTTC
CASTQNGGETGYTF
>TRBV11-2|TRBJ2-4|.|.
TGTGCCAGCAGCCTGAAAAACATTCAGTACTTC
CASSLKNIQYF
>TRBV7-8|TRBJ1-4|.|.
TGTGCCAGCAGCTTAGTGGCTGAAAAACTGTTTTTT
CASSLVAEKLFF
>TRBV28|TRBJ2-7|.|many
TGTGCCAGCCGAGAAACCCTGAAGCGTAAGCCCTACGAGCAGTACTTC
CASRETLKRKPYEQYF
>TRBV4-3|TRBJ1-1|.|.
TGCGCCAGCAGCCAAGCTAGGCGGGCCCTGAACACTGAAGCTTTCTTT
CASSQARRALNTEAFF
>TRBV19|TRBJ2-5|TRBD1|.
TGTGCCAGTAGTATTAGGACAGGGGAAGAGACCCAGTACTTC
CASSIRTGEETQYF
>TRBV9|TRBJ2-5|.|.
TGTGCCAGCAGCGTAGGTGGCTCTTCACAAGAGACCCAGTACTTC
CASSVGGSSQETQYF
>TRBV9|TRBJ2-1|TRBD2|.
TGTGCCAGCAGCGCAAGGACTAGCGGAAACAATGAGCAGTTCTTC
CASSARTSGNNEQFF
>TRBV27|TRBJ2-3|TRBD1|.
TGTGCCAGCAGCCGACAGGGCTCCACAGATACGCAGTATTTT
CASSRQGSTDTQYF
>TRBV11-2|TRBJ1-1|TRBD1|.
TGTGCCAGCAACAGGGGGACCACTGAAGCTTTCTTT
CASNRGTTEAFF
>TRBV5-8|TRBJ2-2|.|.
TGTGCCAGCAGCTTGTGGCTACTCAACACCGGGGAGCTGTTTTTT
CASSLWLLNTGELFF
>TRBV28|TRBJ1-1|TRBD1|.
TGTGCCAGCACCATGACAGGGTTAGCGTACACTGAAGCTTTCTTT
CASTMTGLAYTEAFF
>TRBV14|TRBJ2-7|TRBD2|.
TGTGCCAGCAGCCCGACTAGCGGAGGGCCGAACCCCTACGAGCAGTACTTC
CASSPTSGGPNPYEQYF
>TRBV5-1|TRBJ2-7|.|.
TGCGCCAGCAGCCCCGAAAGCGCCGACTGGGGCTACGAGCAGTACTTC
CASSPESADWGYEQYF
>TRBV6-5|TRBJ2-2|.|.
TGTGCCAGCAGGCTTCAGGGGAGCACCGGGGAGCTGTTTTTT
CASRLQGSTGELFF
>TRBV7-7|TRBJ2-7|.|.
TGTGCCAGCAGCCCAACCGGGACCACATACGAGCAGTACTTC
CASSPTGTTYEQYF
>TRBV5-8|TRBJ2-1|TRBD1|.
TGTGCCAGCAGCAAGGGACAGGGGGCGGATGAGCAGTTCTTC
CASSKGQGADEQFF
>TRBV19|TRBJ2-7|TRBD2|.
TGTGCCAGTAGTATCGGACTAGCGGGACGGGAGCAGTACTTC
CASSIGLAGREQYF
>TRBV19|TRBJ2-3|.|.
TGTGCCAGTAGTCCTCGGATAGCTATGGGCACAGATACGCAGTATTTT
CASSPRIAMGTDTQYF
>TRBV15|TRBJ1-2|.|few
TGTGCCACCAGCAGAGAGGACGGGGTAAGAGTGTTC
CATSREDGVRVF